Below are 7 T cell receptor beta chains sequenced from a single sample in a study of graft-versus-host responses after intestinal transplantation. Profiling relied on immunoSEQ multiplex PCR, and the TCRdb table lists in-frame clones only, not all of them. The table shows around 92,000 clones, with 86% occurring only once. Sequences were derived from PBMCs, sampled 255 days after intestinal transplant. These receptor sequences come from a human patient who received an intestinal transplant, so some T cells may come from the graft donor.

Notes on this clone: This sample includes further DNA sequences coding for the same CDR3. The chain combines TRBV9 with TRBJ1-5; D gene ambiguous. Germline CDR1 and CDR2: SGDLS and YYNGEE. This CDR3 spans 14 amino acids. The V and J ends lost 0 bases and 2 bases respectively, with 6 bases between them. DNA of the CDR3: TGTGCCAGCAGCGTAGGGGGAGGCAATCAGCCCCAGCATTTT. As protein: CASSVGGGNQPQHF. The whole variable domain, filled in from reference TRBV9 and TRBJ1-5, reads DSGVTQTPKHLITATGQRVTLRCSPRSGDLSVYWYQQSLDQGLQFLIQYYNGEERAKGNILERFSAQQFPDLHSELNLSSLELGDSALYFCASSVGGGNQPQHFGDGTRLSIL.

J is TRBJ2-1 and V is TRBV6-5; D is possibly TRBD2 (6 bases). V dropped 4 bases and J dropped 12 bases, with 16 bases sitting between them. Germline V gene data show CDR1 as MNHEY and CDR2 as SVGAGI. The CDR3 consists of 13 residues. CDR3 DNA sequence: TGTGCCAGCAGTTCCACCCCGAGCGGGCCGCAGTTCTTC. Protein sequence: CASSSTPSGPQFF.

The chain joins TRBV28 to TRBJ1-5; the D gene is possibly TRBD1 (5 bases). The CDR3 has 13 residues. V lost 5 bases and J 6 bases, leaving 11 bases between the germline ends. Germline CDR1 reads MDHEN; CDR2 reads SYDVKM. In DNA, the CDR3 is TGTGCCAGCAGTCCCCGGGGGAGTCAGCCCCAGCATTTT. This codes for CASSPRGSQPQHF.

The V gene is TRBV4-2, the J gene TRBJ2-3; a weak D match, TRBD2 (6 bases). Germline CDR1 reads LGHNA; CDR2 reads YNFKEQ. The CDR3 sequence is 15 residues long. V lost 1 base and J 7 bases, leaving 15 bases between the germline ends. The CDR3 is CASSQGDGDFHTQYF. The CDR3 region has the DNA TGTGCCAGCAGCCAAGGGGACGGGGACTTTCATACGCAGTATTTT.

This chain connects TRBV7-6 to TRBJ1-6, with TRBD1 as a possible D gene (5 bases). CDR1 SGHVS and CDR2 FNYEAQ come from the germline V gene. The length of the CDR3 is 14 residues. V lost 1 base to trimming and J lost 6 bases, with 7 bases between them. CDR3 residues: CASSLVQGNSPLHF. The CDR3 coding sequence is TGTGCCAGCAGCTTAGTTCAGGGTAATTCACCCCTCCACTTT.

V usage is TRBV6-5 and J usage is TRBJ2-7; 7 bases fit TRBD1. CDR1 and CDR2 from the germline V gene are MNHEY and SVGAGI. This CDR3 has 14 residues. Losses at the gene ends were 5 bases for V and 0 bases for J; bases not matched to a gene: 4. The CDR3 is CASSPDRVSYEQYV. CDR3 nucleotide sequence: TGTGCCAGCAGTCCCGACAGGGTCTCCTACGAGCAGTACGTC.

V usage is TRBV6-1 and J usage is TRBJ2-1; D ambiguous. V was trimmed by 1 base and J by 4 bases, leaving 14 bases between them. The germline gives CDR1 MNHNS, CDR2 SASEGT. This CDR3 region has 16 residues. CDR3 in DNA: TGTGCCAGCAGTGAAGACCCAGTGAATAGGTACAATGAGCAGTTCTTC. Translated: CASSEDPVNRYNEQFF.